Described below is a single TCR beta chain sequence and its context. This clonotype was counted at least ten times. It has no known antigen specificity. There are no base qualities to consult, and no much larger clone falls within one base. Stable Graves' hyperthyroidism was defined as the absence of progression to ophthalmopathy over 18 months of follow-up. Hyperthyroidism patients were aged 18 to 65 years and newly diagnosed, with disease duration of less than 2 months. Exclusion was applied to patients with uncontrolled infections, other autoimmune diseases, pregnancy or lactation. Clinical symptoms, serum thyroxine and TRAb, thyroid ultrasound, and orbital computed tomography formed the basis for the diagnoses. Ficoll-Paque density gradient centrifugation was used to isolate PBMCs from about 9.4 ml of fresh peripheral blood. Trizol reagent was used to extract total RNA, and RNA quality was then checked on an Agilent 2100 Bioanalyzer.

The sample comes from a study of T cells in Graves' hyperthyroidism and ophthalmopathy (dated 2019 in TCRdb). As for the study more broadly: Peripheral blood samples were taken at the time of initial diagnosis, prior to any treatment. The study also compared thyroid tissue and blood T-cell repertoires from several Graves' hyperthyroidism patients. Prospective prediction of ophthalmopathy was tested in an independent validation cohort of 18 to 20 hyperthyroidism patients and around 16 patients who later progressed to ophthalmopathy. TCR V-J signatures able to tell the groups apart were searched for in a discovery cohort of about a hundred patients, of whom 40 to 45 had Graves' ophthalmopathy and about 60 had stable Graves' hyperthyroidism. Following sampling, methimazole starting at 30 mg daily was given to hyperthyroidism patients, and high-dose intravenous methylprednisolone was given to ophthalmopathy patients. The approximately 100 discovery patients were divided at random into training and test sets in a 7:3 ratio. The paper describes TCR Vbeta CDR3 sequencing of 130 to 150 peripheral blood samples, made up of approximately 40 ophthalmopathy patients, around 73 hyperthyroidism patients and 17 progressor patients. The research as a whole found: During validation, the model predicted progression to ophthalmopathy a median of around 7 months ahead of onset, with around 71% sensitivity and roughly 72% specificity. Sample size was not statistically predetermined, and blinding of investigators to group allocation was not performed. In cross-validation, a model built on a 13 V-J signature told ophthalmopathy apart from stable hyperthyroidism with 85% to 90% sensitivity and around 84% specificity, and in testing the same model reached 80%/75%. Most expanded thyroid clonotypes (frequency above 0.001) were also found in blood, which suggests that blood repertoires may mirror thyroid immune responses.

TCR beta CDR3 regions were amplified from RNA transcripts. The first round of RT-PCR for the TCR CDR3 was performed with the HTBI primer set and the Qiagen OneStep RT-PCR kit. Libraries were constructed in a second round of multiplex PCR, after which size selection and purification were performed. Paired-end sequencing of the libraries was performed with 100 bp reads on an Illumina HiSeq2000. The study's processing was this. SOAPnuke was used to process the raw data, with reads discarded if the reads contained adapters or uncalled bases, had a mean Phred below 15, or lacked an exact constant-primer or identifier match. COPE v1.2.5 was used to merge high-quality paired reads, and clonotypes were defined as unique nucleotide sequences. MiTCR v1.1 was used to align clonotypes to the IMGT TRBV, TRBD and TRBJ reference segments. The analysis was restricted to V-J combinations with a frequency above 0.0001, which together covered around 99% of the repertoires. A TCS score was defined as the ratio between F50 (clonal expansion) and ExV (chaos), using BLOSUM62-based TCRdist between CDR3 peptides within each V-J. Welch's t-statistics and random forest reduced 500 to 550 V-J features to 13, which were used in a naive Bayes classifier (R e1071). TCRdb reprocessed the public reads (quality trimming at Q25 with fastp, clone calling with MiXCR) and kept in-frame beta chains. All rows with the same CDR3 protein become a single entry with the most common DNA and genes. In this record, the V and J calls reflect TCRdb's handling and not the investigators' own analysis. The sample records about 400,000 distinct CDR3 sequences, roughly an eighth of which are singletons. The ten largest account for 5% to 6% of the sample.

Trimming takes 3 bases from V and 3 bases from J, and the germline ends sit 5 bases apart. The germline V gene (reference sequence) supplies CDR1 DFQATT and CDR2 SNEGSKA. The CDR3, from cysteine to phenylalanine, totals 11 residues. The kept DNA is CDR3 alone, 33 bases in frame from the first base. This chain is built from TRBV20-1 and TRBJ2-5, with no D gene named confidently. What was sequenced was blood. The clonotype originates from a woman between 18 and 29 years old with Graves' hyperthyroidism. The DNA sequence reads TGCAGTGCTAGTCGAAAAGAGACCCAGTACTTC. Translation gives CSASRKETQYF.